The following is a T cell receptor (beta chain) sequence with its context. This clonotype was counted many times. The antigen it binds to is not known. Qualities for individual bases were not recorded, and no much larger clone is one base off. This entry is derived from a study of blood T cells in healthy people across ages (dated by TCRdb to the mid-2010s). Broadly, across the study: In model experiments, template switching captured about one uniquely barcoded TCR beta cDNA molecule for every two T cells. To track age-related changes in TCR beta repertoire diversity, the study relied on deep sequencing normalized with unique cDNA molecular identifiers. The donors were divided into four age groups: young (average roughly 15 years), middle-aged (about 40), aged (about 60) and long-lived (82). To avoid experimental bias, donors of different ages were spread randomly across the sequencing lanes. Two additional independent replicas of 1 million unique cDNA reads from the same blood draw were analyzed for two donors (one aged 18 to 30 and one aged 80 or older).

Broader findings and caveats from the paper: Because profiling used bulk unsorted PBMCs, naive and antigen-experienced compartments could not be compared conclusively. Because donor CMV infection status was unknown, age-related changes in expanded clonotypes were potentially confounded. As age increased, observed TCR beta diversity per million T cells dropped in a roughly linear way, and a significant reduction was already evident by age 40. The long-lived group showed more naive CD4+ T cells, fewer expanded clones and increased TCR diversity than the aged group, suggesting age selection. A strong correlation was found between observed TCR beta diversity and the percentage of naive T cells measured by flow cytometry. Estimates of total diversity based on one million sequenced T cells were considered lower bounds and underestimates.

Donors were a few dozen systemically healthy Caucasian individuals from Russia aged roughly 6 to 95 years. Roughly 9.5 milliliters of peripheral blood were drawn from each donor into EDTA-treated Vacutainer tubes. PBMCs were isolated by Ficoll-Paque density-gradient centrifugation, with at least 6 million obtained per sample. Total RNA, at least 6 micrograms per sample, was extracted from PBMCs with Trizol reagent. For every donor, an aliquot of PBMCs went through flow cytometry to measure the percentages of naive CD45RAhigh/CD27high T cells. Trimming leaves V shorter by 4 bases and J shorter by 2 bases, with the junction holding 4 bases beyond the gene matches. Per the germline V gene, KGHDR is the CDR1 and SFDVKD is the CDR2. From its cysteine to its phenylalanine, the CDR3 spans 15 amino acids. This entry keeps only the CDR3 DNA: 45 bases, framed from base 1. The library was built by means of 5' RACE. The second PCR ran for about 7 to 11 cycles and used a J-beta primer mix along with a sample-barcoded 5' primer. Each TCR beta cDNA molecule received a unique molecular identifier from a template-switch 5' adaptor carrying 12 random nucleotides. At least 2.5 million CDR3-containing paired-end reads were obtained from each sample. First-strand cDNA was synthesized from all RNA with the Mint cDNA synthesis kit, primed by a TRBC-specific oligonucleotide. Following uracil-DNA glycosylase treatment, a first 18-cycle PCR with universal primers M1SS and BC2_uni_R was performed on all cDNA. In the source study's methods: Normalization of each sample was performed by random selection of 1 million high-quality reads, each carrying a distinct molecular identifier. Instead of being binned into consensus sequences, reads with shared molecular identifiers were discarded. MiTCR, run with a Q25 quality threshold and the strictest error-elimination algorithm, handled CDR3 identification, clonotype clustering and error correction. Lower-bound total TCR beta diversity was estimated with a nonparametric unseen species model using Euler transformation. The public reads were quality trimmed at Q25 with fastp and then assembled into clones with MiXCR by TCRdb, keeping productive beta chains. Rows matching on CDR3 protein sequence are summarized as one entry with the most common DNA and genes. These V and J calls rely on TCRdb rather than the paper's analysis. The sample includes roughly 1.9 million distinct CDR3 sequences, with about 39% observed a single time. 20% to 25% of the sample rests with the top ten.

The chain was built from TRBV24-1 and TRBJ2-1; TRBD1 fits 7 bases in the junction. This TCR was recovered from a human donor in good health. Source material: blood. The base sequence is TGTGCCACCAGTGAGCTCGGGACAGCCTACAATGAGCAGTTCTTC. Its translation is CATSELGTAYNEQFF.